The 10 T cell receptor beta chains below come from one sample, sequenced in a study of tumor and adjacent non-tumor tissue in lung cancer. No cell sorting was done before RNA was extracted from the tissue. Three rounds of nested PCR, following a modified ARM-PCR protocol, produced the TCRbeta library. TCRdb independently ran MiXCR on the multiplex PCR reads; one entry per CDR3 protein. The table lists approximately 75,000 distinct CDR3 sequences, around 77% of them singletons. Sequenced input: lung tumor tissue. All receptors derive from a woman aged 50 to 60 with non-small cell lung cancer.

J is TRBJ1-2 and V is TRBV6-5, with 7 positions matching TRBD1. Germline loops: CDR1 MNHEY, CDR2 SVGAGI. The trim removed 2 bases at V and 6 bases at J, leaving 9 bases unmatched. The CDR3 totals 15 residues. The CDR3 DNA follows: TGTGCCAGCAGTTACGTCGGGACAGCTCATCATGGCTACACCTTC. It yields the protein CASSYVGTAHHGYTF.

For this clonotype: Without the conserved terminal phenylalanine or tryptophan, this CDR3 likely stems from a read error. No DNA is shown, since the ends of the CDR3 on it are uncertain; the CDR3 is the one TCRdb lists. CDR3: CASSVKGAVEEQQL. The J gene is TRBJ2-7, the V gene TRBV11-2; the table's D call TRBD1 went unverified against the DNA. Germline V gives CDR1 SGHAT, CDR2 FQNNGV. The CDR3 has 14 amino acids, counting both end residues.

A note on this clonotype: The germline gene is not matched at one end of the junction; a read error may be the cause. The chain joins TRBV12-3 or TRBV12-4 to TRBJ2-6, with D possibly being TRBD1 (5 bases). This CDR3 is 13 amino acids long. CDR3 sequence: CACRVTGANVLTF. DNA for the CDR3: TGTGCCTGCAGGGTCACTGGGGCCAACGTCCTGACATTC.

Comments on this clonotype: Compared with germline, one end of the junction differs, possibly owing to a read error. The rearrangement joins TRBV5-1 to TRBJ1-6; possible D gene TRBD1, 5 bases. Germline values: CDR1 SGHRS, CDR2 YFSETQ. CDR3 length: 13 residues. CDR3 amino acids: CASSGTDDSPLHF. CDR3 bases: TGCGCCAGCTCCGGGACTGATGATTCGCCCCTCCACTTT.

This clonotype appeared once. This sequence may be a read error, since a much larger clone differs from it by one base. The V and J genes are TRBV20-1 and TRBJ1-5; no reliable D call. CDR1 is DFQATT, CDR2 SNEGSKA, per germline (reference sequence). This CDR3 has 14 residues. Between the trimmed V and J ends, which lost 7 bases and 1 base, there was a span of 14 bases. This CDR3 is CSVRHGGSNQPQHF. The CDR3 DNA is TGCAGTGTTAGGCACGGAGGGAGCAATCAGCCCCAGCATTTT.

Concerning this clonotype: The junction does not match germline at one end; this may be a read error. The V and J genes are TRBV11-3 and TRBJ1-2, with D unresolved. CDR1 is SGHNT and CDR2 is YENEEA in the germline V gene. This CDR3 has 12 amino acids. In nucleotides, the CDR3 is TGTGCCACCAAAACGGGTTGCTGTGGCAACACCTTC. Protein: CATKTGCCGNTF.

J is TRBJ2-2 and V is TRBV10-1; TRBD1 might be the D (6 bases). Trimming removed 7 bases from V and 4 bases from J, with 19 bases in between. The CDR3 is made up of 16 amino acids. CDR1 and CDR2 from the germline V gene are WNHNN and SYGVQD (reference sequence). The CDR3 DNA sequence: TGCGCCAGCAATGATAACAGGGAGCATACCACCGGGGAGCTGTTTTTT. Protein: CASNDNREHTTGELFF.

On this clonotype itself: Compared with germline, one end of the junction differs, possibly owing to a read error. This chain links TRBV6-1 with TRBJ1-3; possible D gene TRBD1, 5 bases. The CDR3 sequence is 15 residues long. Germline CDR1 MNHNS, CDR2 SASEGT. The CDR3 DNA reads TGTGTCAGCAGTGTATCAGGGTTCGCTGGAAACACCATATATTTT. Its protein is CVSSVSGFAGNTIYF.

This chain uses TRBV6-5 with TRBJ2-3; TRBD2 matches 7 bases. The CDR3 covers 15 residues. Germline V gene data show CDR1 as MNHEY and CDR2 as SVGAGI. The V gene end was trimmed by 7 bases and the J gene end by 6 bases; junction bases not matched to a gene: 13. CDR3 sequence reads: CASTLIAGATDTQYF. CDR3 nucleotides: TGTGCCAGCACCCTGATCGCGGGAGCAACTGATACGCAGTATTTT.

V is TRBV6-4 and J is TRBJ2-2; the match to TRBD2 covers 7 bases. The CDR3 loop spans 15 amino acids. Germline V CDR1 and CDR2: MRHNA, SNTAGT. With V trimmed by 5 bases and J by 2 bases, 5 bases remained unmatched. CDR3 nucleotide sequence: TGTGCCAGCAGTACCAGCGGGAACAACACCGGGGAGCTGTTTTTT. Translated, it gives CASSTSGNNTGELFF.